Shown below are 9 T cell receptor beta chains from a single sample sequenced in a study of cytotoxic CD8 clonotypes in ibrutinib-treated CLL. Using immunoSEQ multiplex PCR, the repertoire was profiled, and TCRdb retains in-frame clones only, with some absent. In the table there are 20,000 to 30,000 clones, 65% to 80% of which are singletons. Sequencing was performed on PBMCs, taken after 12 months of ibrutinib treatment. The receptors come from a human donor with chronic lymphocytic leukemia.

The chain links TRBV7-9 to TRBJ2-2, with a weak D call TRBD2 (6 bases). The CDR3 is made up of 19 amino acids. With 0 bases removed from V and 2 bases from J, the gap between germline ends came to 19 bases. CDR1 and CDR2 (germline): SEHNR, FQNEAQ (reference sequence). The CDR3 loop reads CASSLARSYVGGNTGELFF. CDR3 nucleotides: TGTGCCAGCAGCTTAGCGCGATCCTACGTGGGGGGTAACACCGGGGAGCTGTTTTTT. The full variable domain, with the rest looked up from reference TRBV7-9 and TRBJ2-2, is DTGVSQNPRHKITKRGQNVTFRCDPISEHNRLYWYRQTLGQGPEFLTYFQNEAQLEKSRLLSDRFSAERPKGSFSTLEIQRTEQGDSAMYLCASSLARSYVGGNTGELFFGEGSRLTVL.

The genes are TRBV6-4 and TRBJ1-6, with 7 nucleotides matching TRBD1. The CDR3 spans 14 residues. Germline CDR1 is MRHNA and CDR2 is SNTAGT. The junction had 8 bases not matched to a gene; V was cut back by 8 bases and J by 7 bases. The DNA of the CDR3 is TGTGCCAGCTGTGTGAGGGACAGAAATTCACCCCTCCACTTT. Translating gives CASCVRDRNSPLHF.

This rearrangement joins TRBV5-1 to TRBJ1-2, with TRBD1 matching 9 bases. The CDR3 has 14 residues. CDR1 and CDR2 from the germline V gene are SGHRS and YFSETQ. Losses at the gene ends were 4 bases for V and 8 bases for J; bases not matched to a gene: 9. In DNA form, the CDR3 reads TGCGCCAGCAGCCCGGACAGGGGCCTCTTGGGCTACACCTTC. Translated, it gives CASSPDRGLLGYTF.

J is TRBJ1-1 and V is TRBV19; 10 nucleotides align to TRBD1. Germline CDR1 is LNHDA and CDR2 is SQIVND (reference sequence). The trim removed 5 bases at V and 3 bases at J, leaving 6 bases unmatched. This CDR3 comprises 15 residues. The CDR3 sequence: CASSPWTGGYTEAFF. CDR3 nucleotides: TGTGCCAGTAGTCCCTGGACAGGGGGGTACACTGAAGCTTTCTTT.

This clone came up a few times. V and J are TRBV19 and TRBJ2-1, with 7 bases identical to TRBD1. The CDR3 is 17 residues long. From germline, CDR1 is LNHDA and CDR2 SQIVND (reference sequence). The J segment lost 3 bases and the V segment lost 1 base, leaving 9 bases of the junction unmatched. The CDR3: CASSIVADRPDYNEQFF. The CDR3 DNA is TGTGCCAGTAGTATAGTGGCGGACAGGCCGGACTACAATGAGCAGTTCTTC.

The gene calls are TRBV7-8 and TRBJ2-5, with TRBD1 matching over 9 bases. Germline values: CDR1 SGHVS, CDR2 FQNEAQ. The CDR3 is made up of 16 amino acids. With V trimmed by 5 bases and J by 4 bases, 11 bases remained unmatched. CDR3 bases: TGTGCCAGCAGCCCCAGGGGACAGGGCGAGGGAGAGACCCAGTACTTC. This encodes CASSPRGQGEGETQYF.

The rearrangement joins TRBV7-2 to TRBJ2-2; the D gene is possibly TRBD2 (5 bases). Per germline, CDR1 SGHTA and CDR2 FQGNSA. Trimming cost V 4 bases and J 7 bases, with 19 bases left between them. CDR3 length: 16 residues. The CDR3 loop reads CASSSSHQRTGGELFF. CDR3 sequence (DNA): TGTGCCAGCAGCTCTAGTCACCAGCGGACGGGCGGGGAGCTGTTTTTT.

This clone came up a few times. This rearrangement joins TRBV6-1 to TRBJ2-1, with 11 bases aligning to TRBD2. Per the germline V gene, CDR1 is MNHNS and CDR2 is SASEGT. V lost 1 base and J lost 4; bases outside the gene matches: 0. The CDR3 loop spans 15 amino acids. Here the CDR3 DNA reads TGTGCCAGCAGTGAAGTAGCGGGGGGGTACAATGAGCAGTTCTTC. Translation: CASSEVAGGYNEQFF.

The V and J genes are TRBV19 and TRBJ2-3; D unresolved. V was clipped by 9 bases and J by 4 bases, with 17 bases between them. Germline-derived CDR1 and CDR2 are LNHDA and SQIVND (reference sequence). CDR3 length: 14 residues. CDR3 in amino acids: CASQGLSGADTQYF. CDR3 bases: TGTGCCAGCCAAGGGTTATCCGGCGCAGATACGCAGTATTTT.